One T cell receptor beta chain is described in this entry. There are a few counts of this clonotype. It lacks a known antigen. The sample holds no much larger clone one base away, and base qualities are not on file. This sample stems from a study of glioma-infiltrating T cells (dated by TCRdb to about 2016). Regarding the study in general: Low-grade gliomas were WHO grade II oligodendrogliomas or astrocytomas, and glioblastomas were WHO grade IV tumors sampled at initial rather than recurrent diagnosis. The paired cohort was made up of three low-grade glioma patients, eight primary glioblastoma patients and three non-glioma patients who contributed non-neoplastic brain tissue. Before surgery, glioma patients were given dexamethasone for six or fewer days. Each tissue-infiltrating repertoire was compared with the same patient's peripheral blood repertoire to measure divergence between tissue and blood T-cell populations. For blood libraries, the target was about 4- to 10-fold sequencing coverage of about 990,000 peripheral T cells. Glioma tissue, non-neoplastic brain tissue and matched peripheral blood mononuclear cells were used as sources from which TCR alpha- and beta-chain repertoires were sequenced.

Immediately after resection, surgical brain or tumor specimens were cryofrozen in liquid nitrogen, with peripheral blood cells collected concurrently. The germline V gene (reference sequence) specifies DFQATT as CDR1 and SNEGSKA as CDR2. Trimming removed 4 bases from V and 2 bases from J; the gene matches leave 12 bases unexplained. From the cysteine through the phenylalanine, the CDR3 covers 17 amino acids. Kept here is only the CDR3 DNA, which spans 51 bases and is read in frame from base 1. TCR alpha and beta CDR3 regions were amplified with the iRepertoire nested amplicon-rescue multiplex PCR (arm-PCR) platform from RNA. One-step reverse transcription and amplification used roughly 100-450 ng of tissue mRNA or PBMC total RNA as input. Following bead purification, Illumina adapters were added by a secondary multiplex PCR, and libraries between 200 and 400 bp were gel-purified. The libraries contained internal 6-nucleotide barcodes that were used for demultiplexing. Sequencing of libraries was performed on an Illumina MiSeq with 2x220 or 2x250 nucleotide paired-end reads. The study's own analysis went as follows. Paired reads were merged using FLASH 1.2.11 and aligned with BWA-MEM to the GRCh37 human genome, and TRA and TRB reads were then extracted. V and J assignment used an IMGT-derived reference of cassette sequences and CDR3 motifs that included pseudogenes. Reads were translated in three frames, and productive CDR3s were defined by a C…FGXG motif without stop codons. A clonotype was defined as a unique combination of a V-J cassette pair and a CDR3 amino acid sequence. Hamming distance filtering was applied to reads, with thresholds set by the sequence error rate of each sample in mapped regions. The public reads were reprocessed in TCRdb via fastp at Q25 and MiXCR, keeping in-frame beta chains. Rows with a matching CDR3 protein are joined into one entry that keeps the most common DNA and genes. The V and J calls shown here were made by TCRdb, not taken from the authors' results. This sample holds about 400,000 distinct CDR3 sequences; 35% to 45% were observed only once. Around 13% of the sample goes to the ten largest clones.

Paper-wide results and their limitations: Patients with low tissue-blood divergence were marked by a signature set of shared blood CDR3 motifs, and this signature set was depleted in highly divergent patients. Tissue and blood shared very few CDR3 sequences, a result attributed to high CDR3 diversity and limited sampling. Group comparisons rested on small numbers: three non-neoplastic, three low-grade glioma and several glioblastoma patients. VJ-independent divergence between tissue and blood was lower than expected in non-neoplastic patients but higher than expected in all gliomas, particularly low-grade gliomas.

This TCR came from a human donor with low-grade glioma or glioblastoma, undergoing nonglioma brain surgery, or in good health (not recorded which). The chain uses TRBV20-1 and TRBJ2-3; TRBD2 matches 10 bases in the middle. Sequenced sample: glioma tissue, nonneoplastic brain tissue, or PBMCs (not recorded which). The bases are TGCAGTGCTAATGGAGCATGGACTAGCGGCAACACAGATACGCAGTATTTT. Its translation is CSANGAWTSGNTDTQYF.